The 8 T cell receptor beta chains below were found in one sample sequenced in a study of cytomegalovirus exposure and HLA in healthy donors. Clones were read by immunoSEQ multiplex PCR, and TCRdb kept only the in-frame ones, dropping some. Of roughly 100,000 clones listed, 86% are singletons. Sequencing input: PBMCs. The receptors shown here come from a young woman in good health and CMV-seropositive.

V usage is TRBV5-1 and J usage is TRBJ2-7, with 13 bases matching TRBD2. J was trimmed by 0 bases and V by 4 bases; bases with no gene match: 4. This CDR3 contains 16 residues. CDR1 is SGHRS and CDR2 is YFSETQ in the germline V gene. CDR3 sequence reads: CASSRGLAGPSYEQYF. CDR3 sequence (DNA): TGCGCCAGCAGCAGGGGACTAGCGGGACCCTCCTACGAGCAGTACTTC.

J is TRBJ2-2 and V is TRBV7-3; unclear D gene. The length of the CDR3 is 13 residues. The V end lost 4 bases, the J end lost 9 bases, and 12 bases lay between the germline ends. CDR1 is SGHTA, CDR2 FQGTGA, per germline. CDR3 coding DNA: TGTGCCAGCAGCTCCTCGCGGTCTCGGGAGCTGTTTTTT. Amino acid sequence: CASSSSRSRELFF.

The chain recombines TRBV9 with TRBJ1-2; D gene ambiguous. Looked up from germline, CDR1 is SGDLS and CDR2 is YYNGEE. This CDR3 region has 15 residues. The germline V and J ends were trimmed by 0 bases and 4 bases, with 13 bases remaining between them. The CDR3 here is CASSVGTASSYGYTF. The CDR3 bases are TGTGCCAGCAGCGTAGGAACAGCCTCCAGCTATGGCTACACCTTC. Full variable domain (rest looked up from reference TRBV9 and TRBJ1-2): DSGVTQTPKHLITATGQRVTLRCSPRSGDLSVYWYQQSLDQGLQFLIQYYNGEERAKGNILERFSAQQFPDLHSELNLSSLELGDSALYFCASSVGTASSYGYTFGSGTRLTVV.

The chain couples TRBV6-1 to TRBJ1-1; D uncertain. Trimming stripped 2 bases from V and 4 bases from J, with 11 bases between. The length of the CDR3 is 14 residues. CDR1 is MNHNS and CDR2 is SASEGT in the germline V gene. The DNA of the CDR3 is TGTGCCAGCAGTGAACGCGGTCGGAGCACTGAAGCTTTCTTT. Amino acids: CASSERGRSTEAFF.

This clone was recorded once. The chain uses TRBV7-3 and TRBJ2-1; D perhaps matches TRBD2 (6 bases). CDR1 and CDR2 (germline): SGHTA, FQGTGA. With 2 bases removed from V and 0 bases from J, the gap between germline ends came to 8 bases. The CDR3 sequence is 15 residues long. CDR3 protein: CASSLVGGSYNEQFF. Written as DNA, the CDR3 is TGTGCCAGCAGCTTAGTGGGGGGCTCCTACAATGAGCAGTTCTTC.

In DNA, the CDR3 is TGTGCCAGTACCAGGACAGGCGCGCTATATGGCTACACCTTC. This codes for CASTRTGALYGYTF. V gene TRBV19 combines with J gene TRBJ1-2, with 7 bases identical to TRBD1. The germline gives CDR1 LNHDA, CDR2 SQIVND (reference sequence). The CDR3 consists of 14 residues. With V trimmed by 7 bases and J by 5 bases, 10 bases remained unmatched.

This rearrangement joins TRBV2 to TRBJ2-2; 7 nucleotides match TRBD2. The V segment lost 8 bases and the J segment 1 base; nucleotides outside the gene matches: 1. Germline V gene sequence: CDR1 SNHLY, CDR2 FYNNEI. The CDR3 runs to 13 residues. CDR3 coding DNA: TGTGCCAGCGGGAGGGAGAACACCGGGGAGCTGTTTTTT. It encodes CASGRENTGELFF.

This sequence joins TRBV6-5 and TRBJ2-7; TRBD1 aligns across 7 bases. V gave up 7 bases and J gave up 1 base; unmatched junction bases: 7. The germline V gene encodes CDR1 MNHEY and CDR2 SVGAGI. This CDR3 spans 14 amino acids. CDR3 region: CASTDRESSYEQYF. CDR3 sequence (DNA): TGTGCCAGCACCGACAGGGAGTCGTCCTACGAGCAGTACTTC.